This T cell receptor (beta chain) emerged from a study of T cells in Graves' hyperthyroidism and ophthalmopathy. This clonotype was counted a few times. Antigen unknown. Amplification targeted TCR beta CDR3 regions from RNA transcripts. Carried out on the TCR CDR3, a first-round RT-PCR used the HTBI primer set. TCRdb ran MiXCR on the multiplex PCR reads and lists one entry per CDR3 protein. The data contain around 340,000 distinct CDR3 sequences, about 18% of them singletons. Hyperthyroidism patients were newly diagnosed, had disease duration under 2 months, and were aged 18 to 65 years. Diagnostic assessment was based on clinical symptoms, serum thyroxine and TRAb, thyroid ultrasound and orbital computed tomography. Deletions cut 10 bases from V and 3 bases from J, with 16 bases between. CDR1 ENHRY and CDR2 SYGVKD come from the germline V gene. The CDR3 sequence is 14 residues long. Study findings and constraints: In validation, the model predicted ophthalmopathy. These predictions came a median approximately 6.5 months before onset.

Sequencing input: blood. V gene TRBV10-3 combines with J gene TRBJ2-1; the D gene is possibly TRBD1 (6 bases). The source is a woman in her twenties or thirties with Graves' hyperthyroidism that later progressed to Graves' ophthalmopathy. CDR3 in DNA: TGTGCCACGGGACCAAACAGGGACTACAATGAGCAGTTCTTC. This codes for CATGPNRDYNEQFF.